The T cell receptor beta chain described here comes from a study of blood T cells in healthy people across ages. Whole-study results and caveats: A strong correlation was seen between TCR beta diversity and naive T cell percentage.

The CDR3 contains 14 residues. V gave up 1 base and J gave up 1 base, with 7 bases separating them. The germline V gene has CDR1 SGHVS and CDR2 FQNEAQ. This clonotype came up many times. The antigen is not known. PCR was performed a second time for about 7 to 11 cycles using a sample-barcoded 5' primer and a J-beta primer mix. Individual samples furnished no less than 2.5 million CDR3-containing paired-end reads apiece. MiXCR, run by TCRdb on the 5' RACE reads, gives a single entry per CDR3 protein. The sample gives some 730,000 distinct CDR3 sequences, 20% to 25% of which show up once; around a fifth is in the top ten. Every participating donor contributed 9.5 to 10 milliliters of peripheral blood through a draw. Isolation recovered at least 6 million PBMCs from every sample.

The chain carries TRBV7-8 and TRBJ2-5; D unresolved. The source of this sequence is a man between 65 and 85 years old in good health. The sample was blood. The CDR3 protein is CASSLGAIQETQYF. The CDR3 DNA reads as TGTGCCAGCAGCTTAGGCGCCATCCAAGAGACCCAGTACTTC.